Shown below are 5 T cell receptor beta chains from a single sample sequenced in a study of Graves' ophthalmopathy and Graves' hyperthyroidism. Researchers took RNA transcripts and amplified TCR beta CDR3 regions from them. HTBI-primed first-round RT-PCR preceded second-round multiplex PCR. Using its own MiXCR run on the multiplex PCR reads, TCRdb lists one record per CDR3 protein. The sample has about 480,000 distinct CDR3 sequences; 13% to 15% are singletons. The specimen sequenced was blood. These receptors were obtained from a woman aged 30 to 39 with Graves' ophthalmopathy.

The chain uses TRBV4-2 and TRBJ2-7; D not resolved. V was trimmed by 2 bases and J by 2 bases, leaving 13 bases between them. CDR3 size: 15 residues. Germline lookup yields CDR1 LGHNA and CDR2 YNFKEQ. CDR3 residues: CASSQPQATAYEQYF. In DNA form, the CDR3 reads TGTGCCAGCAGCCAACCCCAAGCGACGGCCTACGAGCAGTACTTC.

This clonotype was picked up a small number of times. The chain uses TRBV5-1 and TRBJ1-1, with D unresolved. V lost 4 bases and J lost 1, with 11 bases in between. Germline CDR1 and CDR2: SGHRS and YFSETQ. The CDR3 is made up of 14 amino acids. The DNA of the CDR3 is TGCGCCAGCAGCCAAAAGGGTGCGAACACTGAAGCTTTCTTT. Residues: CASSQKGANTEAFF.

The CDR3 coding sequence is TGTGCCAGCAGCCAAGGGACAGGCGATGGCTACACCTTC. This encodes CASSQGTGDGYTF. V and J are TRBV4-2 and TRBJ1-2, with TRBD1 matching over 7 bases. The CDR3 loop spans 13 amino acids. Losses at the gene ends were 1 base for V and 6 bases for J; bases not matched to a gene: 2. Germline V gene lookup returns CDR1 LGHNA and CDR2 YNFKEQ.

The J gene is TRBJ2-7, the V gene TRBV29-1; possibly TRBD1 for D (5 bases). The CDR3 spans 16 residues. The germline CDR1 and CDR2 sequences are SQVTM and ANQGSEA. Trimming removed 8 bases from V and 2 bases from J, with 25 bases in between. Here the CDR3 DNA reads TGCAGCCCAATTCCAGGGCGCCTGGGGATGCCCTACGAGCAGTACTTC. As protein: CSPIPGRLGMPYEQYF.

This clonotype occurred many times. The V and J genes are TRBV19 and TRBJ2-7; D possibly matches TRBD1 or TRBD2 (6 bases each). Germline CDR1 and CDR2: LNHDA and SQIVND (reference sequence). The CDR3 is made up of 15 amino acids. The ends were cut back, 5 bases at V and 5 bases at J, with 19 bases in the middle. Here the CDR3 DNA reads TGTGCCAGTAGTCCCCGCGCCGGGGGCACCCACGAGCAGTACTTC. Protein product: CASSPRAGGTHEQYF. The full variable domain, its missing parts supplied by reference TRBV19 and TRBJ2-7, is DGGITQSPKYLFRKEGQNVTLSCEQNLNHDAMYWYRQDPGQGLRLIYYSQIVNDFQKGDIAEGYSVSREKKESFPLTVTSAQKNPTAFYLCASSPRAGGTHEQYFGPGTRLTVT.